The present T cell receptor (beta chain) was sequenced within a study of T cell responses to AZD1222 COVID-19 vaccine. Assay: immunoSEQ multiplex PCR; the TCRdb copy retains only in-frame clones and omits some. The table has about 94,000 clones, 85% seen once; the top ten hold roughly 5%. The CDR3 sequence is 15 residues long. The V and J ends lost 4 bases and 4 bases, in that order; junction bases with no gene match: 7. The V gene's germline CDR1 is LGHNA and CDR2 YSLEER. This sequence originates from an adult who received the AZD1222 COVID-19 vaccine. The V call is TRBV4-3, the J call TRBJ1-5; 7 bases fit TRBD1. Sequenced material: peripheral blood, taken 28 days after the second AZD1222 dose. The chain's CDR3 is CASSLTGESNQPQHF. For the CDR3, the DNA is TGCGCCAGCAGCCTCACAGGGGAGTCAAATCAGCCCCAGCATTTT.